These 19 T cell receptor beta chains originate from one sample sequenced in a study of blood T cell repertoires in COVID-19. Libraries were prepared by immunoSEQ multiplex PCR; TCRdb keeps only in-frame clonotypes and omits some of them. Of about 430,000 clones in the sample, approximately 90% were seen once. Sequencing used PBMCs or T cells enriched from blood (not recorded which). The receptors stem from a woman under 30 who had been exposed to COVID-19.

V is TRBV7-6 and J is TRBJ1-1; D ambiguous. The germline V gene has CDR1 SGHVS and CDR2 FNYEAQ. The CDR3 contains 14 residues. Trimming stripped 1 base from V and 0 bases from J, with 6 bases between. The CDR3 region has the DNA TGTGCCAGCAGCTTAGGACACCTGAACACTGAAGCTTTCTTT. Translation: CASSLGHLNTEAFF.

This chain connects TRBV2 to TRBJ1-2; D gene ambiguous. V shed 2 bases and J shed 4 bases, with 8 bases lying between them. The germline gives CDR1 SNHLY, CDR2 FYNNEI. The CDR3 is 13 residues long. CDR3 DNA sequence: TGTGCCAGCAGTGAACTACGGGGCTATGGCTACACCTTC. It codes for CASSELRGYGYTF.

The chain links TRBV19 to TRBJ1-2, with TRBD1 identical over 9 bases. Germline trimming cut 6 bases from V and 2 bases from J; bases unmatched to any gene: 7. This CDR3 contains 15 residues. Germline values: CDR1 LNHDA, CDR2 SQIVND (reference sequence). The CDR3 loop is CASSDAGTGNYGYTF. CDR3 DNA: TGTGCCAGTAGCGATGCCGGGACAGGGAACTATGGCTACACCTTC.

J is TRBJ1-2 and V is TRBV9; D might be TRBD1 (5 bases). The CDR3 totals 15 residues. Per the germline V gene, CDR1 is SGDLS and CDR2 is YYNGEE. Trimming took off 1 base at V and 7 bases at J, with 17 bases between the two ends. CDR3 sequence: CASSVRWQGTAGYTF. The CDR3 bases are TGTGCCAGCAGCGTACGGTGGCAGGGAACAGCTGGCTACACCTTC.

This clone was detected only a few times. This sequence joins TRBV4-2 and TRBJ2-3; no clear D. Germline V CDR1 and CDR2: LGHNA, YNFKEQ. The CDR3 loop spans 14 amino acids. Between the trimmed V and J ends, which lost 4 bases and 6 bases, there was a span of 14 bases. This CDR3 is CASSPKSGSDTQYF. Written as DNA, the CDR3 is TGTGCCAGCAGCCCGAAATCGGGTAGCGATACGCAGTATTTT.

The chain combines TRBV20-1 with TRBJ2-2; 8 bases align to TRBD2. This CDR3 is built from 15 residues. The V gene end was trimmed by 3 bases and the J gene end by 0 bases; junction bases not matched to a gene: 3. Germline V lookup: CDR1 DFQATT, CDR2 SNEGSKA (reference sequence). The CDR3 region is CSASRAGANTGELFF. In DNA form, the CDR3 reads TGCAGTGCTAGTCGAGCGGGGGCGAACACCGGGGAGCTGTTTTTT.

The chain combines TRBV27 with TRBJ1-1; 9 positions match TRBD1. Germline V gene sequence: CDR1 MNHEY, CDR2 SMNVEV (reference sequence). The length of the CDR3 is 16 residues. The V segment lost 1 base and the J segment 3 bases; nucleotides outside the gene matches: 6. In DNA form, the CDR3 reads TGTGCCAGCAGTTTATTGGGGACAGGGTCCGACACTGAAGCTTTCTTT. Its protein product is CASSLLGTGSDTEAFF.

The CDR3 DNA reads as TGTGCCAGCAGCTTGTTTAGCAGGGACAATGAGCAGTTCTTC. It codes for CASSLFSRDNEQFF. The rearrangement joins TRBV5-4 to TRBJ2-1, with D possibly being TRBD1 (5 bases). The CDR3 totals 14 residues. The V gene lost 1 base and the J gene lost 5 bases, with 10 bases spanning the gap. Germline CDR1 SGHNT, CDR2 YYREEE (reference sequence).

V usage is TRBV6-4 and J usage is TRBJ1-1; no reliable D call. From germline, CDR1 is MRHNA and CDR2 SNTAGT. The CDR3 has 14 amino acids. V lost 8 bases, J lost 2 bases, and 15 bases lay in between. The CDR3 sequence: CASRPVDSNTEAFF. CDR3 DNA sequence: TGTGCCAGCCGCCCCGTGGACTCCAACACTGAAGCTTTCTTT.

The chain couples TRBV10-3 to TRBJ2-7; TRBD2 might be the D (5 bases). The CDR3 sequence is 14 residues long. CDR1 and CDR2 from the germline V gene are ENHRY and SYGVKD. Trimming took off 2 bases at V and 1 base at J, with 9 bases between the two ends. The CDR3 bases are TGTGCCATCAGTGAGGAGAGGGTTTCCTACGAGCAGTACTTC. This encodes CAISEERVSYEQYF.

The CDR3 sequence: CASSLVGDRPTYEQYF. The DNA for the CDR3 is TGTGCCAGCAGCTTAGTAGGGGACAGGCCGACCTACGAGCAGTACTTC. The V and J genes are TRBV7-9 and TRBJ2-7; TRBD1 agrees at 8 bases. V lost 1 base and J lost 2; bases outside the gene matches: 7. The CDR3 contains 16 residues. CDR1 and CDR2 from the germline V gene are SEHNR and FQNEAQ (reference sequence).

V gene TRBV30 combines with J gene TRBJ1-6, with a weak D call TRBD1 (5 bases). The length of the CDR3 is 14 residues. V lost 2 bases and J 7 bases, leaving 12 bases between the germline ends. Germline V gene sequence: CDR1 GTSNPN, CDR2 SVGIG (reference sequence). The chain's CDR3 is CAWSFSTENSPLHF. The CDR3 bases are TGTGCCTGGAGTTTTTCGACAGAGAATTCACCCCTCCACTTT.

This clone was counted a single time. The chain combines TRBV7-2 with TRBJ1-4, with TRBD1 matching over 12 bases. The trim removed 6 bases at V and 7 bases at J, leaving 9 bases unmatched. The CDR3 contains 16 residues. Germline V gene data show CDR1 as SGHTA and CDR2 as FQGNSA. CDR3 sequence: CASSYPGQGAFEKLFF. The CDR3 DNA follows: TGTGCCAGCAGTTATCCGGGACAGGGGGCATTTGAAAAACTGTTTTTT.

The rearrangement joins TRBV5-1 to TRBJ2-3; D is perhaps TRBD1 (5 bases). V gave up 4 bases and J gave up 0 bases, with 9 bases separating them. This CDR3 has 14 amino acids. CDR1 and CDR2 from the germline V gene are SGHRS and YFSETQ. In DNA form, the CDR3 reads TGCGCCAGCAGCATCCCAGGGAGCACAGATACGCAGTATTTT. Amino acid sequence: CASSIPGSTDTQYF.

V gene TRBV7-9 combines with J gene TRBJ1-2; D not resolved. V was pared by 2 bases and J by 0 bases, with 10 bases between. CDR1 and CDR2 (germline): SEHNR, FQNEAQ (reference sequence). The CDR3 is 15 residues long. CDR3 sequence (DNA): TGTGCCAGCAGCTTAAGCCTTCTCTCTAACTATGGCTACACCTTC. Translated: CASSLSLLSNYGYTF. Together with reference TRBV7-9 and TRBJ1-2, the CDR3 gives the full variable domain: DTGVSQNPRHKITKRGQNVTFRCDPISEHNRLYWYRQTLGQGPEFLTYFQNEAQLEKSRLLSDRFSAERPKGSFSTLEIQRTEQGDSAMYLCASSLSLLSNYGYTFGSGTRLTVV.

The gene calls are TRBV19 and TRBJ1-5; unclear D gene. The V gene's germline CDR1 is LNHDA and CDR2 SQIVND (reference sequence). V gave up 0 bases and J gave up 1 base, with 10 bases separating them. CDR3 length: 16 residues. CDR3 in amino acids: CASSIDPVKSNQPQHF. The CDR3 region has the DNA TGTGCCAGTAGTATAGATCCGGTGAAAAGCAATCAGCCCCAGCATTTT.

The rearrangement uses TRBV2 and TRBJ2-5; 7 bases fit TRBD2. This CDR3 has 15 residues. V lost 5 bases to trimming and J lost 3 bases; unmatched junction nucleotides: 9. The germline V gene has CDR1 SNHLY and CDR2 FYNNEI. This CDR3 is CASSRLVGGEETQYF. The CDR3 DNA reads as TGTGCCAGCAGTCGGCTTGTGGGGGGGGAAGAGACCCAGTACTTC.

This clone has a single count. The chain has TRBV5-1 and TRBJ2-5; D ambiguous. Germline loops: CDR1 SGHRS, CDR2 YFSETQ. The germline V and J ends were trimmed by 0 bases and 4 bases, with 13 bases remaining between them. The CDR3 has 15 amino acids. This CDR3 reads CASSLEYPLRETQYF. In DNA form, the CDR3 reads TGCGCCAGCAGCTTGGAATATCCCCTCAGAGAGACCCAGTACTTC.

The rearrangement links TRBV27 to TRBJ1-4; TRBD1 agrees at 9 bases. This CDR3 contains 16 residues. J was trimmed by 4 bases and V by 1 base; bases with no gene match: 4. From germline, CDR1 is MNHEY and CDR2 SMNVEV (reference sequence). CDR3 loop: CASSLYPTGGNEKLFF. For the CDR3, the DNA is TGTGCCAGCAGTTTATATCCGACAGGGGGTAATGAAAAACTGTTTTTT. The full variable domain, rest sourced from reference TRBV27 and TRBJ1-4, is EAQVTQNPRYLITVTGKKLTVTCSQNMNHEYMSWYRQDPGLGLRQIYYSMNVEVTDKGDVPEGYKVSRKEKRNFPLILESPSPNQTSLYFCASSLYPTGGNEKLFFGSGTQLSVL.